This section outlines one T cell receptor beta chain sequence together with its context. Its specificity is unknown. There are 13 residues in the CDR3. The ends lost 2 bases at V and 12 bases at J; junction bases unmatched: 7. In germline, CDR1 is SQVTM, CDR2 ANQGSEA. Sequencing used immunoSEQ multiplex PCR; TCRdb keeps in-frame clones, though not all of them. This table holds about 7,600 clones, around three fifths found once. The data were taken from a study of T cells in localized non-small cell lung cancer. Regarding the study as a whole: For the top 100 tumor clones, a median roughly 56 also appeared in adjacent lung. Higher adjacent-lung clonality was associated with shorter survival.

This sequence originates from a male donor older than 55 with stage I squamous cell lung carcinoma. The sequencing here drew on lymph node tissue, taken before any cancer treatment. This chain connects TRBV29-1 to TRBJ1-5; 10 positions match TRBD1. CDR3 sequence reads: CSVEKTGTGVQHF. CDR3 in DNA: TGCAGCGTTGAAAAGACCGGGACAGGGGTCCAGCATTTT.